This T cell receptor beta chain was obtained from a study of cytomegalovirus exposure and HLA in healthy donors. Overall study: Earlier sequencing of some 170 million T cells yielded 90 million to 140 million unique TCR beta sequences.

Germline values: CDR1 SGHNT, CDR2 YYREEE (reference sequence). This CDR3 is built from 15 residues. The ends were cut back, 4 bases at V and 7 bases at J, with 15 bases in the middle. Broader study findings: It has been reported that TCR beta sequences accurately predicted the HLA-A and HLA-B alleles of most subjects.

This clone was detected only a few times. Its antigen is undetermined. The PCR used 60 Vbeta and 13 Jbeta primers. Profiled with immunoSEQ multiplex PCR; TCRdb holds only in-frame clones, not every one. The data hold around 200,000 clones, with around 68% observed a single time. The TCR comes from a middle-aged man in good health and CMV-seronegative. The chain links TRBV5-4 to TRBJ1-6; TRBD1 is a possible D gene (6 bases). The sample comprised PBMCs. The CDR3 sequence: CASSPSPGENSPLHF. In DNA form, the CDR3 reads TGTGCCAGCAGCCCCTCCCCAGGGGAAAATTCACCCCTCCACTTT.